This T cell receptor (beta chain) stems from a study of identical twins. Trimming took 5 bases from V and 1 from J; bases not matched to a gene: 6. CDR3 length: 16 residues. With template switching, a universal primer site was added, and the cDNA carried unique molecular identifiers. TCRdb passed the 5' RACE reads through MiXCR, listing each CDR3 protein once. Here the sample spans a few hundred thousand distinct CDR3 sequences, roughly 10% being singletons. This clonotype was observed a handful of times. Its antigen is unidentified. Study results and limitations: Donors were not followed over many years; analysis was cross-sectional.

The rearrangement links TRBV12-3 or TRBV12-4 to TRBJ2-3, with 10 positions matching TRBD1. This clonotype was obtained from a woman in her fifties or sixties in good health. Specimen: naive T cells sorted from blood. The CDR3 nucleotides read TGTGCCAGCAGTCCCGTCGGGACAGGGGGCACAGATACGCAGTATTTT. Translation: CASSPVGTGGTDTQYF.